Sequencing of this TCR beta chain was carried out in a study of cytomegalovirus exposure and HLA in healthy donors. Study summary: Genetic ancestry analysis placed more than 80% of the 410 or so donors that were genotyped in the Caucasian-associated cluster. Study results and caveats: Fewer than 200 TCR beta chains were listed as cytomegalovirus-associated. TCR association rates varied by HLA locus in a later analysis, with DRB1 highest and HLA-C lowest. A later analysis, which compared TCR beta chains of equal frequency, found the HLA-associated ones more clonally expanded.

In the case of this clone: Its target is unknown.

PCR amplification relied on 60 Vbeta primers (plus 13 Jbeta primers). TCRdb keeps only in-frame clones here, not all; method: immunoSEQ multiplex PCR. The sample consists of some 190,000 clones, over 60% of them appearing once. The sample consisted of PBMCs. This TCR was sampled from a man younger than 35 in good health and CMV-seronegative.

CDR3 sequence reads: CASSLSRVGGTGGGQPQHF. The CDR3 nucleotides are TGTGCCAGCAGTTTATCTAGGGTGGGGGGGACAGGGGGAGGCCAGCCCCAGCATTTT. This chain connects TRBV28 to TRBJ1-5; 11 positions agree with TRBD1. CDR3 size: 19 residues. Per the germline V gene, CDR1 is MDHEN and CDR2 is SYDVKM. J gave up 7 bases and V 1 base, and 15 bases lay outside the gene matches.